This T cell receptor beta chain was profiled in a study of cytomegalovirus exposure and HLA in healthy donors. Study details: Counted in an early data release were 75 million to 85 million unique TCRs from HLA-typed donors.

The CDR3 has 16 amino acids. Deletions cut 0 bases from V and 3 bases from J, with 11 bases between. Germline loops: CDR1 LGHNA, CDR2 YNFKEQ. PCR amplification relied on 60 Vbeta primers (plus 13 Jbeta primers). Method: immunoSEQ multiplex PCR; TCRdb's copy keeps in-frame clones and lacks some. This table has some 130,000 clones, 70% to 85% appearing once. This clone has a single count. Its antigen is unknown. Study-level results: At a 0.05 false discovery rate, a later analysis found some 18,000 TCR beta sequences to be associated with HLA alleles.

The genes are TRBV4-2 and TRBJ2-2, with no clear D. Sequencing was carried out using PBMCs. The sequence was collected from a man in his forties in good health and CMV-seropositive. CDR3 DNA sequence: TGTGCCAGCAGCCAAGACCGAGCACGGGACACCGGGGAGCTGTTTTTT. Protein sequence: CASSQDRARDTGELFF.